This passage covers 15 T cell receptor beta chains from one sample sequenced in a study of CD8 T cells in Susac syndrome. After extraction with the RNeasy kit, about 0.5 to 1 ug of the RNA was reverse transcribed using random hexamers. One entry per CDR3 protein, called by TCRdb with MiXCR from the immunoSEQ multiplex PCR reads. The sample has about 210,000 distinct CDR3 sequences, approximately 95% seen once. Sequencing was carried out using CD4+ T cells from PBMCs. The receptors were gathered from a human donor with multiple sclerosis.

The rearrangement joins TRBV3-1 to TRBJ2-1; TRBD2 matches at 10 bases. CDR1 is LGHDT and CDR2 is YNNKEL in the germline V gene (reference sequence). Unmatched junction bases numbered 1, after V lost 2 bases and J lost 3 bases. This CDR3 has 15 amino acids. The CDR3 region has the DNA TGTGCCAGCAGCCAAAAGCGGGGGGGCTACAATGAGCAGTTCTTC. It is translated as CASSQKRGGYNEQFF.

A remark on this clonotype: A junction end diverges from the germline sequence, so it may reflect a read error. V gene TRBV20-1 combines with J gene TRBJ2-5; the D gene is possibly TRBD2 (5 bases). In germline, CDR1 is DFQATT, CDR2 SNEGSKA (reference sequence). The CDR3 extends over 11 amino acids. The CDR3: CSTRAPETQYF. In DNA, the CDR3 is TGCAGTACTAGGGCCCCGGAGACCCAGTACTTC.

This chain uses TRBV19 with TRBJ2-1, with D uncertain. Germline lookup yields CDR1 LNHDA and CDR2 SQIVND (reference sequence). The CDR3 has 13 residues. V dropped 6 bases and J dropped 9 bases, with 15 bases sitting between them. The CDR3 DNA follows: TGTGCCAGTAGCTTCTCTCTCGTGAGTGAGCAGTTCTTC. Translating it yields CASSFSLVSEQFF. The variable domain in full, completed from reference TRBV19 and TRBJ2-1, reads DGGITQSPKYLFRKEGQNVTLSCEQNLNHDAMYWYRQDPGQGLRLIYYSQIVNDFQKGDIAEGYSVSREKKESFPLTVTSAQKNPTAFYLCASSFSLVSEQFFGPGTRLTVL.

This rearrangement joins TRBV9 to TRBJ2-7, with 8 nucleotides matching TRBD2. The CDR3 covers 14 residues. The germline V gene has CDR1 SGDLS and CDR2 YYNGEE. Losses at the gene ends were 0 bases for V and 2 bases for J; bases not matched to a gene: 1. Here the CDR3 reads CASSVGAGAYEQYF. The CDR3 DNA reads TGTGCCAGCAGCGTAGGAGCGGGAGCCTACGAGCAGTACTTC.

The chain joins TRBV3-1 to TRBJ1-2; 9 bases agree with TRBD1. The ends lost 5 bases at V and 2 bases at J; junction bases unmatched: 6. The CDR3 runs 15 residues. Germline CDR1 LGHDT, CDR2 YNNKEL (reference sequence). DNA for the CDR3: TGTGCCAGCAGCTATTGGGACAGGGTCAACTATGGCTACACCTTC. It codes for CASSYWDRVNYGYTF.

The V call is TRBV15, the J call TRBJ2-7, with D possibly being TRBD2 (5 bases). Trimming stripped 5 bases from V and 2 bases from J, with 10 bases between. CDR1 is LNHNV and CDR2 is YYDKDF in the germline V gene (reference sequence). This CDR3 has 13 residues. CDR3 sequence: CATSYTTTYEQYF. DNA for the CDR3: TGTGCCACCAGCTATACGACTACCTACGAGCAGTACTTC.

This chain links TRBV30 with TRBJ1-1; no clear D. Trimming cost V 0 bases and J 8 bases, with 7 bases left between them. CDR3 size: 11 residues. Germline V lookup: CDR1 GTSNPN, CDR2 SVGIG (reference sequence). The CDR3 DNA is TGTGCCTGGAGTGTAGGAACCGAAGCTTTCTTT. It is translated as CAWSVGTEAFF.

This chain connects TRBV7-3 to TRBJ2-1; D might be TRBD2 (6 bases). Trimming cost V 1 base and J 7 bases, with 14 bases left between them. The CDR3 loop spans 15 amino acids. Germline assignment: CDR1 SGHTA and CDR2 FQGTGA. CDR3 region: CASSLSIRAGNEQFF. The CDR3 bases are TGTGCCAGCAGCTTAAGCATACGGGCGGGGAATGAGCAGTTCTTC.

CDR3: CASSQDRGLADYNEQFF. CDR3 nucleotide sequence: TGCGCCAGCAGCCAAGATCGTGGGCTAGCGGACTACAATGAGCAGTTCTTC. The chain links TRBV4-1 to TRBJ2-1; 7 bases are a match to TRBD2. Germline V gives CDR1 MGHRA, CDR2 YSYEKL. There are 17 residues in the CDR3. J was trimmed by 3 bases and V by 0 bases; bases with no gene match: 8.

The chain carries TRBV20-1 and TRBJ2-5, with 12 bases matching TRBD2. Germline-derived CDR1 and CDR2 are DFQATT and SNEGSKA (reference sequence). The CDR3 is 15 residues long. Trimming cost V 5 bases and J 5 bases; bases outside gene matches: 9. The CDR3 sequence is CSAGPLAGGVETQYF. Here the CDR3 DNA reads TGCAGTGCTGGTCCCCTAGCGGGGGGGGTCGAGACCCAGTACTTC.

This clonotype was seen just once. The rearrangement uses TRBV3-1 and TRBJ2-1; no reliable D call. There are 16 residues in the CDR3. CDR1 and CDR2 from the germline V gene are LGHDT and YNNKEL (reference sequence). Deletions cut 0 bases from V and 0 bases from J, with 9 bases between. The CDR3 DNA is TGTGCCAGCAGCCAAGAGGACCCAACCTCCTACAATGAGCAGTTCTTC. Translation: CASSQEDPTSYNEQFF.

This clonotype occurred once. The rearrangement links TRBV23-1 to TRBJ1-4; D is unclear. TRBV23-1 is annotated as an ORF whose role is uncertain. This CDR3 is 10 amino acids long. Trimming removed 6 bases at V and 7 bases at J, with 3 bases between. CDR3 sequence: CASRFEKLFF. CDR3 nucleotides: TGCGCCAGCAGGTTTGAAAAACTGTTTTTT.

V and J are TRBV28 and TRBJ2-3; D ambiguous. There are 14 residues in the CDR3. Trimming took off 5 bases at V and 11 bases at J, with 20 bases between the two ends. Per germline, CDR1 MDHEN and CDR2 SYDVKM. The CDR3 DNA follows: TGTGCCAGCAGTCCCTTAAGGGTGGACCTAAAGCAGTATTTT. Its protein product is CASSPLRVDLKQYF.

The chain has TRBV10-3 and TRBJ2-5; 7 bases agree with TRBD1. Germline V gene data show CDR1 as ENHRY and CDR2 as SYGVKD. The CDR3 is 13 residues long. The trim removed 10 bases at V and 5 bases at J, leaving 10 bases unmatched. The CDR3 reads CATTGVDRETQYF. The CDR3, as DNA: TGTGCCACCACAGGGGTGGATCGGGAGACCCAGTACTTC.

This chain joins TRBV20-1 and TRBJ2-3; no clear D. Germline V CDR1 and CDR2: DFQATT, SNEGSKA (reference sequence). V shed 3 bases and J shed 4 bases, with 14 bases lying between them. The CDR3 has 14 amino acids. The CDR3 loop reads CSASNSQGSDTQYF. DNA of the CDR3: TGCAGTGCTAGCAATTCTCAAGGCTCAGATACGCAGTATTTT.